What follows are 20 T cell receptor beta chains derived from one specimen sequenced in a study of shared clonotypes between healthy human individuals. Clones were read by immunoSEQ multiplex PCR, and TCRdb kept only the in-frame ones, dropping some. The sample has about 960,000 clones, less than 85% seen once. The sample taken for sequencing was memory CD4+ T cells sorted from blood. As to subset: CD45RA-negative fraction. The receptors derive from a man between 18 and 35 years old in good health.

This sequence joins TRBV6-1 and TRBJ2-2; D may be TRBD2 (6 bases). Trimming cost V 5 bases and J 4 bases, with 14 bases left between them. The CDR3 consists of 15 residues. From germline, CDR1 is MNHNS and CDR2 SASEGT. The CDR3, as DNA: TGTGCCAGCAGTCCCGAGGAGGGGAGCACCGGGGAGCTGTTTTTT. Translation: CASSPEEGSTGELFF.

This chain links TRBV9 with TRBJ2-1; TRBD1 or TRBD2 may be the D gene (6 bases each). Trimming removed 0 bases from V and 8 bases from J, with 12 bases in between. The CDR3 totals 14 residues. The germline gives CDR1 SGDLS, CDR2 YYNGEE. The CDR3 loop reads CASSVVVGGDEQFF. Here the CDR3 DNA reads TGTGCCAGCAGCGTAGTGGTCGGGGGCGATGAGCAGTTCTTC.

The CDR3 sequence: CASSTLAGDGREQFF. In DNA form, the CDR3 reads TGTGCCAGTAGTACGCTAGCGGGAGATGGTCGGGAGCAGTTCTTC. The chain joins TRBV19 to TRBJ2-1; 10 bases fit TRBD2. The V and J ends lost 4 bases and 10 bases, in that order; junction bases with no gene match: 10. Looked up from germline, CDR1 is LNHDA and CDR2 is SQIVND (reference sequence). There are 15 residues in the CDR3.

The chain couples TRBV6-6 to TRBJ1-5, with 7 bases that match TRBD1. CDR1 is MNHNY and CDR2 is SVGAGI in the germline V gene (reference sequence). CDR3 length: 15 residues. The V gene end was trimmed by 2 bases and the J gene end by 3 bases; junction bases not matched to a gene: 4. CDR3 sequence: CASSYGDRFNQPQHF. The CDR3, as DNA: TGTGCCAGCAGTTACGGGGACAGATTCAATCAGCCCCAGCATTTT.

This clone occurred a few times. The rearrangement joins TRBV19 to TRBJ2-6; D uncertain. The germline V gene encodes CDR1 LNHDA and CDR2 SQIVND (reference sequence). Trimming took off 3 bases at V and 4 bases at J, with 10 bases between the two ends. The CDR3 covers 15 residues. The CDR3 loop is CASSISRGGANVLTF. CDR3 bases: TGTGCCAGTAGTATTAGCCGCGGAGGGGCCAACGTCCTGACTTTC.

The chain links TRBV7-3 to TRBJ1-1, with 10 bases matching TRBD1. After removal of 5 bases from V and 11 bases from J, the junction contained 5 bases not matched to a gene. The CDR3 is made up of 12 amino acids. Germline V gene data show CDR1 as SGHTA and CDR2 as FQGTGA. As DNA, the CDR3 is TGTGCCAGCAGCCCGGGACAGGGGCCCGCTTTCTTT. Its protein is CASSPGQGPAFF.

The rearrangement uses TRBV28 and TRBJ2-7, with a weak D call TRBD1 (6 bases). This CDR3 is built from 14 residues. The V end was cut by 5 bases, the J end by 1 base, with 12 bases between. Germline assignment: CDR1 MDHEN and CDR2 SYDVKM. The CDR3 region is CASSLGDMSYEQYF. The CDR3 DNA follows: TGTGCCAGCAGTCTCGGGGACATGTCCTACGAGCAGTACTTC.

DNA for the CDR3: TGTGCCAGCAGCCTGACAGGGGGAAAGTATGGCTACACCTTC. This gives the protein CASSLTGGKYGYTF. This chain joins TRBV28 and TRBJ1-2, with 9 bases that match TRBD1. Looked up from germline, CDR1 is MDHEN and CDR2 is SYDVKM. There are 14 residues in the CDR3. After removal of 6 bases from V and 5 bases from J, the junction contained 7 bases not matched to a gene.

The chain combines TRBV29-1 with TRBJ2-1, with 10 bases fitting TRBD1. J was trimmed by 7 bases and V by 0 bases; bases with no gene match: 9. Looked up from germline, CDR1 is SQVTM and CDR2 is ANQGSEA. The CDR3 has 16 residues. CDR3 sequence (DNA): TGCAGCGTTGAAGATTGGGGACAGGGGAGTGAAAATGAGCAGTTCTTC. It codes for CSVEDWGQGSENEQFF.

This chain uses TRBV5-4 with TRBJ2-5; D call uncertain. The V end lost 0 bases, the J end lost 2 bases, and 14 bases lay between the germline ends. The length of the CDR3 is 16 residues. The germline V gene has CDR1 SGHNT and CDR2 YYREEE (reference sequence). CDR3 coding DNA: TGTGCCAGCAGCTTGGTATTGTCTGGACCACAAGAGACCCAGTACTTC. As protein: CASSLVLSGPQETQYF.

This clone was seen a handful of times. The J gene is TRBJ2-4, the V gene TRBV20-1, with 8 bases lining up with TRBD1. This CDR3 comprises 11 residues. The junction had 9 bases not matched to a gene; V was cut back by 6 bases and J by 14 bases. Germline CDR1 reads DFQATT; CDR2 reads SNEGSKA (reference sequence). CDR3 DNA: TGCAGTGCCCTCGTCCCGGGACAGGAGTACTTC. The encoded protein is CSALVPGQEYF.

This clone was detected only a few times. V and J are TRBV19 and TRBJ2-7; D is ambiguous. The CDR3 is 15 residues long. Per the germline V gene, CDR1 is LNHDA and CDR2 is SQIVND (reference sequence). V was trimmed by 0 bases and J by 1 base, leaving 10 bases between them. CDR3 loop: CASSIEQTSSYEQYF. In nucleotides, the CDR3 is TGTGCCAGTAGTATAGAGCAGACTTCATCCTACGAGCAGTACTTC. The full variable domain, with the rest looked up from reference TRBV19 and TRBJ2-7, is DGGITQSPKYLFRKEGQNVTLSCEQNLNHDAMYWYRQDPGQGLRLIYYSQIVNDFQKGDIAEGYSVSREKKESFPLTVTSAQKNPTAFYLCASSIEQTSSYEQYFGPGTRLTVT.

The table lists this clone with a few counts. The chain is built from TRBV5-1 and TRBJ2-2; no clear D. Germline V lookup: CDR1 SGHRS, CDR2 YFSETQ. V was shortened by 1 base and J by 8 bases, with 15 bases between the two germline ends. CDR3 length: 15 amino acids. The CDR3 DNA is TGCGCCAGCAGCTTGACCGACACAATACGTGGGGAGCTGTTTTTT. As protein: CASSLTDTIRGELFF.

The V and J genes are TRBV11-2 and TRBJ1-1; possibly TRBD1 for D (5 bases). Trimming took 7 bases from V and 4 from J, leaving 10 bases between them. Germline V CDR1 and CDR2: SGHAT, FQNNGV. The CDR3 length is 12 residues. CDR3: CASKGQGTEAFF. The CDR3 region has the DNA TGTGCCAGCAAGGGGCAGGGCACTGAAGCTTTCTTT.

This clone was seen a single time. The chain recombines TRBV28 with TRBJ1-2; a weak D match, TRBD1 (5 bases). V lost 3 bases, J lost 4 bases, and 9 bases lay in between. Germline assignment: CDR1 MDHEN and CDR2 SYDVKM. The CDR3 extends over 13 amino acids. The CDR3 DNA sequence: TGTGCCAGCAGTTTTTCCGGGGGCTATGGCTACACCTTC. Its protein is CASSFSGGYGYTF.

The chain carries TRBV5-1 and TRBJ2-5; 7 nucleotides match TRBD1. This CDR3 comprises 15 residues. V lost 4 bases to trimming and J lost 2 bases; unmatched junction nucleotides: 8. Germline values: CDR1 SGHRS, CDR2 YFSETQ. CDR3 bases: TGCGCCAGCAGCCTGGGGACAGTTTCACAAGAGACCCAGTACTTC. Translation: CASSLGTVSQETQYF.

The chain uses TRBV6-5 and TRBJ1-2; no clear D gene. The CDR3 is 15 amino acids. V lost 8 bases and J 1 base, leaving 17 bases between the germline ends. Germline loops: CDR1 MNHEY, CDR2 SVGAGI. The chain's CDR3 is CASGPSRAYNYGYTF. CDR3 sequence (DNA): TGTGCCAGCGGGCCCTCGAGGGCGTATAACTATGGCTACACCTTC.

This clone was seen a few times. The chain combines TRBV5-4 with TRBJ2-7; D is unclear. The germline V and J ends were trimmed by 4 bases and 4 bases, with 9 bases remaining between them. CDR1 SGHNT and CDR2 YYREEE come from the germline V gene (reference sequence). The CDR3 totals 12 residues. CDR3 sequence: CASSRDWYEQYF. The DNA for the CDR3 is TGTGCCAGCAGCAGAGACTGGTACGAGCAGTACTTC.

The genes are TRBV18 and TRBJ2-1; 11 bases are shared with TRBD2. There are 16 residues in the CDR3. Germline loops: CDR1 KGHSH, CDR2 LQKENI. V was pared by 4 bases and J by 6 bases, with 8 bases of the junction left unmatched. This chain's CDR3 is CASSQDFSGRANEQFF. In DNA form, the CDR3 reads TGTGCCAGCTCACAAGATTTTAGCGGGAGGGCCAATGAGCAGTTCTTC.

V is TRBV7-2 and J is TRBJ2-5, with D hard to call. CDR3 size: 13 residues. The V and J ends lost 5 bases and 9 bases respectively, with 16 bases between them. The germline CDR1 and CDR2 sequences are SGHTA and FQGNSA. The CDR3 DNA is TGTGCCAGCAGCCAATCCCCCCTCGTTGCCCAGTACTTC. Its protein is CASSQSPLVAQYF.